The 27 T cell receptor beta chains reported below all come from one sample, sequenced in a study of T cells in Graves' hyperthyroidism and ophthalmopathy. It was RNA transcripts that yielded the amplified TCR beta CDR3 regions. HTBI primers were used for first-round RT-PCR of the TCR CDR3. TCRdb re-derived calls from the multiplex PCR reads in MiXCR, one entry per CDR3 protein. The repertoire holds 600,000 to 900,000 distinct CDR3 sequences, about a sixth seen once, with around 8% in the top ten. Input material: blood. These receptors came from a man aged 18 to 29 with Graves' hyperthyroidism.

This clonotype was seen many times. The CDR3 DNA reads as TGTGCCAGCAGTCAAGGGACAGAACTCTATGGCTACACCTTC. Its translation is CASSQGTELYGYTF. The chain is built from TRBV28 and TRBJ1-2; 7 nucleotides line up with TRBD1. This CDR3 is 14 amino acids long. CDR1 is MDHEN, CDR2 SYDVKM, per germline. J gave up 4 bases and V 5 bases, and 7 bases lay outside the gene matches.

This clonotype turned up a few times. CDR3 coding DNA: TGTGCCACCAGCAGAGATCTGACTAGCGGGGTCACAGATACGCAGTATTTT. Translation gives CATSRDLTSGVTDTQYF. The chain couples TRBV15 to TRBJ2-3, with TRBD2 matching over 11 bases. The CDR3 has 17 residues. The ends lost 0 bases at V and 2 bases at J; junction bases unmatched: 4. Germline V gene data show CDR1 as LNHNV and CDR2 as YYDKDF (reference sequence).

In its sample, this clonotype was seen once. This rearrangement joins TRBV4-2 to TRBJ2-3, with D perhaps assigned TRBD1 or TRBD2 (5 bases each). V was trimmed by 6 bases and J by 2 bases, leaving 21 bases between them. The germline V gene has CDR1 LGHNA and CDR2 YNFKEQ. The CDR3 sequence is 17 residues long. Written as DNA, the CDR3 is TGTGCCAGCAGTCAGGAAGAGGGACGGTCGTACACAGATACGCAGTATTTT. This gives the protein CASSQEEGRSYTDTQYF.

The rearrangement joins TRBV11-2 to TRBJ2-2; D unclear. This CDR3 spans 14 amino acids. Trimming removed 0 bases from V and 5 bases from J, with 7 bases in between. Germline CDR1 and CDR2: SGHAT and FQNNGV. The CDR3 loop is CASSLDRQTGELFF. For the CDR3, the DNA is TGTGCCAGCAGCTTAGATCGCCAAACCGGGGAGCTGTTTTTT.

This clonotype was seen repeatedly, ten times or more. The chain is built from TRBV6-2 or TRBV6-3 and TRBJ2-7; the match to TRBD1 covers 8 bases. V was clipped by 8 bases and J by 5 bases; unmatched bases: 14. The CDR3 totals 15 residues. Germline CDR1 MNHEY, CDR2 SVGEGT. CDR3 region: CASGYRTGTIHEQYF. The CDR3 DNA reads as TGTGCCAGCGGGTATCGGACAGGGACCATCCACGAGCAGTACTTC.

This clonotype was counted between two and nine times. This chain uses TRBV3-1 with TRBJ1-4, with D uncertain. Trimming stripped 0 bases from V and 1 base from J, with 9 bases between. In germline, CDR1 is LGHDT, CDR2 YNNKEL (reference sequence). The CDR3 spans 16 residues. CDR3 nucleotide sequence: TGTGCCAGCAGCCAAGATTTACGCAGAACTAATGAAAAACTGTTTTTT. It encodes CASSQDLRRTNEKLFF.

The chain employs TRBV20-1 and TRBJ1-2; D might be TRBD1 (6 bases). This CDR3 has 13 residues. The germline V and J ends were trimmed by 1 base and 8 bases, with 14 bases remaining between them. CDR1 DFQATT and CDR2 SNEGSKA come from the germline V gene (reference sequence). Written as DNA, the CDR3 is TGCAGTGCTAGAGGGTACAGGGATATAGGCTACACCTTC. Protein: CSARGYRDIGYTF.

This clonotype occurred many times. The J gene is TRBJ2-7, the V gene TRBV12-3 or TRBV12-4; D possibly corresponds to TRBD2 (5 bases). The CDR3 spans 14 residues. Trimming took 6 bases from V and 0 from J, leaving 12 bases between them. The CDR3 DNA is TGTGCCAGCAGCCACGGGGATTACTCCTACGAGCAGTACTTC. Its translation: CASSHGDYSYEQYF.

This clonotype appeared many times. The V call is TRBV20-1, the J call TRBJ1-1; D remains unclear. The CDR3 runs 13 residues. The V end was cut by 8 bases, the J end by 3 bases, with 16 bases between. Germline V gene data show CDR1 as DFQATT and CDR2 as SNEGSKA (reference sequence). Here the CDR3 reads CSSRGPWDTEAFF. The CDR3 nucleotides are TGCAGTTCGCGCGGACCATGGGACACTGAAGCTTTCTTT.

This sequence joins TRBV2 and TRBJ1-2; D possibly corresponds to TRBD1 (5 bases). Germline CDR1 reads SNHLY; CDR2 reads FYNNEI. The germline V and J ends were trimmed by 9 bases and 3 bases, with 11 bases remaining between them. This CDR3 is 12 amino acids long. The CDR3: CARLEGHYGYTF. The CDR3 DNA follows: TGTGCCAGGCTGGAGGGACACTATGGCTACACCTTC.

With respect to this clonotype: A single base separates this from a much larger clone, so it may be a read error. This sequence joins TRBV25-1 and TRBJ2-5; D might be TRBD1 or TRBD2, each matching 5 bases. The length of the CDR3 is 15 residues. Germline lookup yields CDR1 MGHDK and CDR2 SYGVNS. V was shortened by 5 bases and J by 0 bases, with 13 bases between the two germline ends. CDR3 amino acids: CASSSTRQYQETQYF. The CDR3 DNA sequence: TGTGCCAGCAGTTCAACTAGACAGTACCAAGAGACCCAGTACTTC.

V gene TRBV5-1 combines with J gene TRBJ2-3, with D possibly called TRBD1 or TRBD2 (6 bases each). V was shortened by 4 bases and J by 4 bases, with 16 bases between the two germline ends. CDR1 and CDR2 (germline): SGHRS, YFSETQ. The CDR3 is 15 amino acids. CDR3 loop: CASSDTRGGADTQYF. CDR3 DNA sequence: TGCGCCAGCAGCGATACCAGGGGAGGAGCAGATACGCAGTATTTT.

This clonotype was observed many times. This chain uses TRBV20-1 with TRBJ2-1; 12 bases agree with TRBD2. In germline, CDR1 is DFQATT, CDR2 SNEGSKA (reference sequence). With V trimmed by 0 bases and J by 4 bases, 10 bases remained unmatched. The CDR3 has 18 residues. CDR3 sequence (DNA): TGCAGTGCTAGAGATCCCGGTGGCCTAGCGGGAGGGTACAATGAGCAGTTCTTC. The encoded protein is CSARDPGGLAGGYNEQFF.

This clonotype was observed a few times. V usage is TRBV9 and J usage is TRBJ2-7; D unclear. The germline CDR1 and CDR2 sequences are SGDLS and YYNGEE. This CDR3 contains 15 residues. V gave up 0 bases and J gave up 0 bases, with 10 bases separating them. In nucleotides, the CDR3 is TGTGCCAGCAGCGTAGAGGCAGCATTCTCCTACGAGCAGTACTTC. Translation gives CASSVEAAFSYEQYF.

In this sample, this clonotype turned up a few times. The chain recombines TRBV28 with TRBJ1-5; D not certain. Looked up from germline, CDR1 is MDHEN and CDR2 is SYDVKM. The CDR3 consists of 14 residues. V was trimmed by 7 bases and J by 0 bases, leaving 10 bases between them. In DNA form, the CDR3 reads TGTGCCAGCACCTGGACCACTAGCAATCAGCCCCAGCATTTT. This translates into CASTWTTSNQPQHF.

This clonotype was counted a few times. At one end the junction does not follow the germline gene, possibly because of a read error. The chain employs TRBV3-1 and TRBJ1-2; D is perhaps TRBD1 (6 bases). The CDR3 consists of 12 residues. The germline V gene has CDR1 LGHDT and CDR2 YNNKEL (reference sequence). CDR3 sequence (DNA): TGTGCCAGCAGCTCCGGGGGCCCGTTTGGATCCTTC. Residues: CASSSGGPFGSF.

This clonotype has at least ten counts. This chain connects TRBV7-9 to TRBJ1-4; possible D gene TRBD1, 6 bases. Germline V gene sequence: CDR1 SEHNR, CDR2 FQNEAQ (reference sequence). The length of the CDR3 is 14 residues. Trimming left V 2 bases short and J 7 bases short, with 11 bases between. CDR3 protein: CASSLSQGSEKLFF. CDR3 bases: TGTGCCAGCAGCTTATCCCAGGGGAGTGAAAAACTGTTTTTT.

Many counts were recorded for this clonotype. The chain uses TRBV7-2 and TRBJ2-4, with D unclear. CDR1 is SGHTA, CDR2 FQGNSA, per germline. The CDR3 is made up of 17 amino acids. The germline V and J ends were trimmed by 5 bases and 0 bases, with 17 bases remaining between them. This chain's CDR3 is CASSARTWGLAKNIQYF. In nucleotides, the CDR3 is TGTGCCAGCAGCGCCCGGACGTGGGGTCTAGCCAAAAACATTCAGTACTTC.

V and J are TRBV9 and TRBJ2-2; 11 bases match TRBD2. From germline, CDR1 is SGDLS and CDR2 YYNGEE. The CDR3 is 18 amino acids. The trim removed 1 base at V and 3 bases at J, leaving 8 bases unmatched. CDR3 nucleotide sequence: TGTGCCAGCAGCGTACGTCCGGGACTAGCGGCTTACACCGGGGAGCTGTTTTTT. This gives the protein CASSVRPGLAAYTGELFF.

The rearrangement joins TRBV6-1 to TRBJ1-2, with D unresolved. Trimming took off 3 bases at V and 2 bases at J, with 7 bases between the two ends. Germline CDR1 is MNHNS and CDR2 is SASEGT. The CDR3 has 13 residues. In DNA, the CDR3 is TGTGCCAGCAGTGACGGCATCAACTATGGCTACACCTTC. Translating it yields CASSDGINYGYTF.

This clonotype was counted ten times or more. The J gene is TRBJ2-5, the V gene TRBV12-3 or TRBV12-4; possible D gene TRBD1, 5 bases. This CDR3 has 14 amino acids. The germline V and J ends were trimmed by 7 bases and 4 bases, with 16 bases remaining between them. CDR3 DNA sequence: TGTGCCAGCATCCTCCAAGGGGTGACAGAGACCCAGTACTTC. This gives the protein CASILQGVTETQYF.

Only a few counts were recorded for this clonotype. The chain has TRBV9 and TRBJ2-1; D is possibly TRBD1 or TRBD2 (6 bases each). V was clipped by 0 bases and J by 2 bases, with 21 bases between them. Germline V lookup: CDR1 SGDLS, CDR2 YYNGEE. CDR3 size: 19 residues. Written as DNA, the CDR3 is TGTGCCAGCAGCGTAGGGCGGCAGGGGAATGGACTACCCTACAATGAGCAGTTCTTC. This encodes CASSVGRQGNGLPYNEQFF.

This clonotype was detected a few times. The rearrangement joins TRBV10-3 to TRBJ1-2; maybe TRBD1 (6 bases). The germline V gene encodes CDR1 ENHRY and CDR2 SYGVKD. The CDR3 loop spans 13 amino acids. V shed 6 bases and J shed 4 bases, with 12 bases lying between them. For the CDR3, the DNA is TGTGCCATCAGGGACAGCGGATTCTATGGCTACACCTTC. Protein product: CAIRDSGFYGYTF.

Points on this clonotype: One junction end disagrees with the germline gene, perhaps due to a read error. This chain connects TRBV7-9 to TRBJ2-5, with D unresolved. Germline V gene sequence: CDR1 SEHNR, CDR2 FQNEAQ (reference sequence). This CDR3 spans 11 amino acids. CDR3 sequence (DNA): TGTGCCAGCAGCTTAGGAGCCGGTCTGGACTTC. Translating gives CASSLGAGLDF. The full variable domain, with the rest looked up from reference TRBV7-9 and TRBJ2-5, is DTGVSQNPRHKITKRGQNVTFRCDPISEHNRLYWYRQTLGQGPEFLTYFQNEAQLEKSRLLSDRFSAERPKGSFSTLEIQRTEQGDSAMYLCASSLGAGLDFGPGTRLLVL.

The rearrangement links TRBV29-1 to TRBJ1-2; D unresolved. The CDR3 loop spans 12 amino acids. V lost 2 bases to trimming and J lost 2 bases, with 6 bases between them. Germline-derived CDR1 and CDR2 are SQVTM and ANQGSEA. In nucleotides, the CDR3 is TGCAGCGTTGAATGGGTCAACTATGGCTACACCTTC. It specifies CSVEWVNYGYTF.

A word on this clonotype: A much more abundant neighbour one base away suggests this may be a read error. V and J are TRBV28 and TRBJ1-4; TRBD1 agrees at 9 bases. Germline V gives CDR1 MDHEN, CDR2 SYDVKM. The CDR3 sequence is 16 residues long. Written as DNA, the CDR3 is TGTGCCAACAGTGAATACAGGGGGCGGGCTAATGAAAAACTGTTTTTT. It translates to CANSEYRGRANEKLFF.

The chain links TRBV20-1 to TRBJ2-5, with D maybe TRBD2 (5 bases). The CDR3 is 15 residues long. Trimming cost V 5 bases and J 0 bases, with 16 bases left between them. Germline lookup yields CDR1 DFQATT and CDR2 SNEGSKA (reference sequence). The CDR3 reads CSAAPPRENQETQYF. The CDR3 coding sequence is TGCAGTGCTGCACCCCCGAGGGAAAACCAAGAGACCCAGTACTTC.